These 25 T cell receptor beta chains were all obtained from the same sample, sequenced in a study of ipilimumab plus nivolumab after autologous stem cell transplantation. Sequencing used immunoSEQ multiplex PCR; TCRdb keeps in-frame clones, though not all of them. The sample records about 47,000 clones, roughly 84% being singletons. Specimen: PBMCs, collected in a trial of ipilimumab plus nivolumab as post-transplant consolidation. These receptors all stem from a male donor with multiple myeloma.

The chain recombines TRBV29-1 with TRBJ2-3; D not certain. Germline CDR1 SQVTM, CDR2 ANQGSEA. This CDR3 spans 15 amino acids. The ends were cut back, 1 base at V and 4 bases at J, with 15 bases in the middle. The CDR3 nucleotides read TGCAGCGTTGAAGGGTCCAAATTTGGCGCAGATACGCAGTATTTT. It specifies CSVEGSKFGADTQYF.

This clone has just one count. V is TRBV5-1 and J is TRBJ2-1, with a possible D match to TRBD1 (6 bases). CDR1 is SGHRS and CDR2 is YFSETQ in the germline V gene. The ends were cut back, 0 bases at V and 5 bases at J, with 9 bases in the middle. This CDR3 region has 14 residues. The DNA for the CDR3 is TGCGCCAGCAGCTTGGGACAGGTGGACAATGAGCAGTTCTTC. This codes for CASSLGQVDNEQFF. Complete variable domain (other parts from reference TRBV5-1 and TRBJ2-1): KAGVTQTPRYLIKTRGQQVTLSCSPISGHRSVSWYQQTPGQGLQFLFEYFSETQRNKGNFPGRFSGRQFSNSRSEMNVSTLELGDSALYLCASSLGQVDNEQFFGPGTRLTVL.

This chain connects TRBV6-5 to TRBJ1-2; tentatively, D is TRBD1 (6 bases). The CDR3 is 14 amino acids. The germline V gene has CDR1 MNHEY and CDR2 SVGAGI. Trimming took off 3 bases at V and 4 bases at J, with 12 bases between the two ends. The CDR3 reads CASSYTGQTYGYTF. In nucleotides, the CDR3 is TGTGCCAGCAGTTATACCGGACAGACCTATGGCTACACCTTC.

This chain connects TRBV5-1 to TRBJ1-2; D perhaps matches TRBD1 (5 bases). V lost 0 bases to trimming and J lost 8 bases, with 17 bases between them. The CDR3 has 15 amino acids. Germline-derived CDR1 and CDR2 are SGHRS and YFSETQ. DNA of the CDR3: TGCGCCAGCAGCTTGGACCTCCAGGGCACGGGGGGCTACACCTTC. Translation: CASSLDLQGTGGYTF.

The J gene is TRBJ2-5, the V gene TRBV4-1, with 8 nucleotides matching TRBD1. The assigned J gene may be wrong: the sequence end matches TRBJ2-7 better. CDR1 is MGHRA and CDR2 is YSYEKL in the germline V gene. This CDR3 is built from 13 residues. In nucleotides, the CDR3 is TGCGCCAGCAGCCACGGACAGGGCTACGAGCAGTACTTC. Protein product: CASSHGQGYEQYF.

This rearrangement joins TRBV5-1 to TRBJ2-5; D may be TRBD2 (5 bases). The V end lost 1 base, the J end lost 5 bases, and 9 bases lay between the germline ends. Germline V gene lookup returns CDR1 SGHRS and CDR2 YFSETQ. CDR3 length: 13 amino acids. CDR3 amino acids: CASSLTGKETQYF. The CDR3 DNA reads TGCGCCAGCAGCTTGACCGGGAAGGAGACCCAGTACTTC.

The chain links TRBV10-3 to TRBJ1-6; D might be TRBD1 (6 bases). CDR3 length: 15 residues. Trimming removed 8 bases at V and 0 bases at J, with 11 bases between. Germline CDR1 ENHRY, CDR2 SYGVKD. The CDR3 here is CAIGQGSSYNSPLHF. As DNA, the CDR3 is TGTGCCATCGGGCAGGGGAGCTCCTATAATTCACCCCTCCACTTT.

The count of this clone is one. Here the CDR3 reads CASRGSTGGVNTEAFF. The DNA for the CDR3 is TGTGCCAGCCGGGGATCGACAGGGGGAGTGAACACTGAAGCTTTCTTT. The chain recombines TRBV6-7 with TRBJ1-1; TRBD1 matches 9 bases. TRBV6-7 is known as an ORF, though its function is uncertain. The CDR3 spans 16 residues. The J segment lost 0 bases and the V segment lost 8 bases, leaving 10 bases of the junction unmatched.

The chain joins TRBV29-1 to TRBJ2-1; no clear D gene. Trimming took 7 bases from V and 1 from J, leaving 5 bases between them. This CDR3 contains 11 residues. In germline, CDR1 is SQVTM, CDR2 ANQGSEA. The CDR3 is CSAYSYNEQFF. In DNA, the CDR3 is TGCAGCGCCTATTCCTACAATGAGCAGTTCTTC.

The sample holds one count of this clone. This chain joins TRBV7-9 and TRBJ2-1, with 7 bases aligning to TRBD2. Germline-derived CDR1 and CDR2 are SEHNR and FQNEAQ (reference sequence). CDR3 length: 16 residues. Unmatched junction bases numbered 16, after V lost 5 bases and J lost 9 bases. This CDR3 is CASSPGEGLSSFEQFF. In DNA, the CDR3 is TGTGCCAGCAGCCCCGGCGAGGGACTATCTTCTTTTGAGCAGTTCTTC.

The rearrangement links TRBV6-4 to TRBJ2-1; 8 bases match TRBD1. The trim removed 6 bases at V and 9 bases at J, leaving 7 bases unmatched. The CDR3 consists of 13 residues. The germline V gene has CDR1 MRHNA and CDR2 SNTAGT. CDR3 DNA: TGTGCCAGCAGACTCGACAGGGGTGGTGAGCAGTTCTTC. Amino acid sequence: CASRLDRGGEQFF.

The V call is TRBV6-5, the J call TRBJ2-2; 10 bases match TRBD1. Germline V CDR1 and CDR2: MNHEY, SVGAGI. J lost 7 bases, V lost 2 bases, and 4 bases had no gene match. The CDR3 is made up of 15 amino acids. Written as DNA, the CDR3 is TGTGCCAGCAGTTACGGGACAGGGGTGGACGGGGAGCTGTTTTTT. It codes for CASSYGTGVDGELFF.

The J gene is TRBJ1-3, the V gene TRBV27, with D perhaps TRBD1 (5 bases). V lost 5 bases and J lost 0, with 11 bases in between. This CDR3 is built from 15 residues. Germline CDR1 MNHEY, CDR2 SMNVEV (reference sequence). The CDR3 protein is CASSLRGPSGNTIYF. The DNA of the CDR3 is TGTGCCAGCAGTCTGAGGGGACCCTCTGGAAACACCATATATTTT.

V usage is TRBV2 and J usage is TRBJ1-2; D is unclear. This CDR3 has 14 residues. V gave up 6 bases and J gave up 4 bases, with 15 bases separating them. Germline V gives CDR1 SNHLY, CDR2 FYNNEI. The CDR3 DNA follows: TGTGCCAGCAGCCCCGAGGGCGCCCCCTATGGCTACACCTTC. It codes for CASSPEGAPYGYTF.

The chain joins TRBV5-1 to TRBJ2-7, with D hard to call. The CDR3 length is 11 residues. Germline CDR1 SGHRS, CDR2 YFSETQ. The ends were cut back, 4 bases at V and 7 bases at J, with 9 bases in the middle. CDR3 bases: TGCGCCAGCAGCGGAACCACGGAGCAGTACTTC. This encodes CASSGTTEQYF.

This clone was counted a single time. The chain combines TRBV7-9 with TRBJ2-5; perhaps TRBD1 as D (6 bases). Judging by the DNA end, TRBJ2-7 fits better; the J call may be wrong. Per the germline V gene, CDR1 is SEHNR and CDR2 is FQNEAQ (reference sequence). The CDR3 has 13 residues. The CDR3 protein is CASSLWGQGEQYF. CDR3 DNA sequence: TGTGCCAGCAGCTTATGGGGGCAGGGCGAGCAGTACTTC.

The chain is built from TRBV6-1 and TRBJ1-5; no clear D gene. Trimming removed 6 bases at V and 3 bases at J, with 6 bases between. This CDR3 comprises 12 residues. Germline assignment: CDR1 MNHNS and CDR2 SASEGT. This CDR3 is CASRGNNQPQHF. The CDR3 DNA follows: TGTGCCAGCAGGGGGAACAATCAGCCCCAGCATTTT.

The chain employs TRBV6-5 and TRBJ2-7, with 10 bases that match TRBD1. The germline gives CDR1 MNHEY, CDR2 SVGAGI. The CDR3 spans 13 residues. V trimming: 8 bases; J trimming: 3 bases; junction bases outside the gene matches: 4. CDR3 sequence: CASRQGAGYEQYF. The CDR3 coding sequence is TGTGCCAGCCGACAGGGGGCTGGCTACGAGCAGTACTTC.

J is TRBJ2-5 and V is TRBV6-5, with D hard to call. The CDR3 is 15 residues long. From germline, CDR1 is MNHEY and CDR2 SVGAGI. The germline V and J ends were trimmed by 0 bases and 3 bases, with 11 bases remaining between them. CDR3 residues: CASSYSIFAKETQYF. CDR3 coding DNA: TGTGCCAGCAGTTACTCGATTTTCGCCAAAGAGACCCAGTACTTC.

This rearrangement joins TRBV4-2 to TRBJ1-2; 12 nucleotides match TRBD1. The CDR3 spans 14 residues. J was trimmed by 7 bases and V by 4 bases; bases with no gene match: 4. CDR1 is LGHNA, CDR2 YNFKEQ, per germline. This CDR3 is CASSRGQGAGGYTF. The CDR3 coding sequence is TGTGCCAGCAGCCGGGGACAGGGGGCAGGTGGCTACACCTTC.

The rearrangement uses TRBV6-1 and TRBJ1-5, with a tentative D call TRBD1 (5 bases). The CDR3 runs 15 residues. V lost 1 base and J 4 bases, leaving 11 bases between the germline ends. Germline values: CDR1 MNHNS, CDR2 SASEGT. CDR3 amino acids: CASSEVGGGNQPQHF. The CDR3 DNA reads TGTGCCAGCAGTGAAGTCGGGGGGGGGAATCAGCCCCAGCATTTT.

This rearrangement joins TRBV5-1 to TRBJ2-1; TRBD2 agrees at 8 bases. The V gene's germline CDR1 is SGHRS and CDR2 YFSETQ. The CDR3 has 15 amino acids. Trimming at V came to 4 bases and at J to 8 bases, leaving 11 bases not matched to a gene. CDR3 amino acids: CASSPSPGLDHEQFF. CDR3 nucleotide sequence: TGCGCCAGCAGCCCGAGCCCGGGACTAGACCATGAGCAGTTCTTC. Full variable domain (missing parts from reference TRBV5-1 and TRBJ2-1): KAGVTQTPRYLIKTRGQQVTLSCSPISGHRSVSWYQQTPGQGLQFLFEYFSETQRNKGNFPGRFSGRQFSNSRSEMNVSTLELGDSALYLCASSPSPGLDHEQFFGPGTRLTVL.

The gene calls are TRBV5-5 and TRBJ1-4; D gene uncertain. There are 17 residues in the CDR3. Trimming removed 0 bases at V and 2 bases at J, with 14 bases between. The germline V gene has CDR1 SGHKS and CDR2 YYEKEE (reference sequence). CDR3 DNA sequence: TGTGCCAGCAGCTTGGAAGGACTAGGGCGGACTAATGAAAAACTGTTTTTT. Translated, it gives CASSLEGLGRTNEKLFF.

The V gene is TRBV18, the J gene TRBJ1-1; 9 nucleotides agree with TRBD1. The CDR3 is 17 residues long. Germline CDR1 reads KGHSH; CDR2 reads LQKENI. With V trimmed by 0 bases and J by 0 bases, 5 bases remained unmatched. The CDR3 DNA follows: TGTGCCAGCTCACCACCGAGACAGGGGGGTATGAACACTGAAGCTTTCTTT. It translates to CASSPPRQGGMNTEAFF.

This chain connects TRBV5-4 to TRBJ2-5; TRBD1 matches 9 bases. Trimming removed 3 bases from V and 6 bases from J; junction bases left unmatched: 6. This CDR3 is 14 amino acids long. In germline, CDR1 is SGHNT, CDR2 YYREEE (reference sequence). CDR3 sequence: CASSSPGQGQTQYF. For the CDR3, the DNA is TGTGCCAGCAGCTCTCCGGGACAGGGACAGACCCAGTACTTC.